The source of this T cell receptor beta chain is a study of blood T cell repertoires in COVID-19. As for the study in general: Collection of acute and convalescent COVID-19 samples took place in the United States, Italy and Spain.

In the original processing: Counts of nucleated cells, estimated from reference gene primer amplification, were obtained. Produced via immunoSEQ multiplex PCR; TCRdb's table is partial and in-frame only. The D gene and trimming were derived from the DNA, and the V and J assignments and clone size from that table. Of some 74,000 clones listed, about 80% are singletons. Germline CDR1 SGHVS, CDR2 FNYEAQ. The CDR3 is 17 residues long. With V trimmed by 3 bases and J by 3 bases, 9 bases remained unmatched. This chain uses TRBV7-6 with TRBJ1-3; 9 positions agree with TRBD1. Material: peripheral blood. The TCR was taken from a human donor in a cohort sampled during active COVID-19. CDR3 amino acids: CASSLHPGQGGGNTIYF. The DNA of the CDR3 is TGTGCCAGCAGCTTGCACCCGGGACAGGGCGGTGGAAACACCATATATTTT.